The following is a T cell receptor (beta chain) sequence with its context. Its antigen is unknown. The sample is drawn from a study of long-term antiretroviral therapy in people with HIV. Findings and caveats of the study: Dominant in the repertoire at all time points were clones expanded before ART. No data on ART adherence, viral resistance or therapy changes. Transplant donor controls retained higher diversity, though diversity increased after ART.

Germline CDR1 reads SQVTM; CDR2 reads ANQGSEA. The CDR3 covers 14 residues. The V and J ends lost 6 bases and 4 bases respectively, with 15 bases between them. Running of the v3.0 immunoSEQ assay took place at survey level. Clones were sequenced by immunoSEQ multiplex PCR, and TCRdb holds only the in-frame ones, with some missing. The repertoire includes about 20,000 clones, 75% to 95% of them detected once, and roughly 9.2% sits in the top ten. The V gene is TRBV29-1, the J gene TRBJ1-4; possible D gene TRBD1, 6 bases. Sequencing was performed on unsorted PBMCs, taken 4.2 to 4.5 years before starting antiretroviral therapy. This TCR was recovered from a woman between 25 and 40 years old with HIV. The CDR3 bases are TGCAGCGTCCGGAGGGGGACTGATAATGAAAAACTGTTTTTT. Encoded protein: CSVRRGTDNEKLFF.